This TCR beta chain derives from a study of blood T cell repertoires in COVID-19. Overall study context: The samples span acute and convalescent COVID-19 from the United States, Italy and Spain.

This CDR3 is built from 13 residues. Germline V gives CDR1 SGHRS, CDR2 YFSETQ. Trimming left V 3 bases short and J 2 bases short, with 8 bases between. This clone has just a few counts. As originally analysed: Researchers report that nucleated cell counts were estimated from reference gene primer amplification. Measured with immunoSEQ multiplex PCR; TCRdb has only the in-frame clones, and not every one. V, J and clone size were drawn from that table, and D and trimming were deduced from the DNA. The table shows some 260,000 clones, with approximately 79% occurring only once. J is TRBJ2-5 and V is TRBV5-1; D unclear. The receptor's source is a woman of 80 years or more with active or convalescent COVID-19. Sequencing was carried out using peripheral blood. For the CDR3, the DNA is TGCGCCAGCAGCTCGCTAGGTCAAGAGACCCAGTACTTC. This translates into CASSSLGQETQYF.